This T cell receptor (beta chain) was recorded in a study of blood T cell repertoires in COVID-19 (dated by TCRdb to 2018 to 2020). Study-wide context: The collaborator samples originated in the United States, Italy and Spain and spanned the acute and convalescent phases of COVID-19. The prospective study material was composed of cDNA or gDNA derived from T cells, B-cell-depleted T cells, or PBMCs. Subjects who had been exposed to COVID-19, were actively infected with it, or had recovered from it provided the deeply sampled blood TCRbeta repertoires that made up the dataset. The repertoires were released in a freely available public database intended as a resource for research on the immune response to SARS-CoV-2. Samples were obtained from the ongoing ImmuneRACE study (first 160 participants) and from approximately 1,200 subjects provided by 6 global collaborators. A de-identified subject ID, COVID-19 status, age in years and sex were almost always included in the sample metadata. Where HLA class I and class II types were available, the types were taken from metadata supplied by the sample provider, not from assay-based typing. Paper-wide results and their limitations: Clinical and demographic metadata were provided uncurated, with the amount varying by source and participant.

On this clone: Its antigen remains undetermined. No base quality values were provided; no much bigger clone lies one nucleotide off.

A second Seattle source provided samples from volunteer blood donors who had recovered from COVID-19. Collaborating institutions collected whole blood in K2EDTA tubes following their own protocols. For TCRbeta analysis, collaborator samples were shipped as frozen whole blood, as isolated PBMCs, or as DNA extracted from either sample type. The germline V gene encodes CDR1 SGHTA and CDR2 FQGNSA. Counted from cysteine to phenylalanine, this CDR3 has 15 amino acids. Only the CDR3 region is kept as DNA, spanning 45 bases read in frame from base 1. Deletion took 1 base off V and 2 bases off J, with a span of 12 bases between the germline ends. TCRbeta CDR3 regions were amplified from genomic DNA using the immunoSEQ Assay, a bias-controlled multiplex PCR. Under the source paper's analysis protocol: The number of nucleated cells in each sample was estimated by amplification of reference gene primers within the assay. To quantify the absolute abundance of each unique TCRbeta CDR3 rearrangement, sequence reads were collapsed and filtered. For each sample, productive Simpson clonality was calculated by taking the square root of Simpson's diversity index across productive rearrangements. Sourced from immuneACCESS, this table was stored by TCRdb with only in-frame sequences that have V and J called. A share of the clones is absent; for the studies checked, an unresolved V gene accounts for under half, and the remainder has no known explanation. That table supplies the V and J calls and clone size; D and trimming were determined from the DNA. Within this sample are about 240,000 clones, with roughly nine tenths of them counted one time only. The ten largest make up just over 7% of the sample.

The chain is assembled from TRBV7-2 and TRBJ2-7; the D region possibly corresponds to TRBD2 (6 bases align). This receptor was taken from a man aged 55 to 69 who had recovered from COVID-19. The sample was peripheral blood. The CDR3 amino acid sequence is: CASSLDGRGTYEQYF. In nucleotide form, the sequence is TGTGCCAGCAGCTTAGACGGGCGGGGAACCTACGAGCAGTACTTC.